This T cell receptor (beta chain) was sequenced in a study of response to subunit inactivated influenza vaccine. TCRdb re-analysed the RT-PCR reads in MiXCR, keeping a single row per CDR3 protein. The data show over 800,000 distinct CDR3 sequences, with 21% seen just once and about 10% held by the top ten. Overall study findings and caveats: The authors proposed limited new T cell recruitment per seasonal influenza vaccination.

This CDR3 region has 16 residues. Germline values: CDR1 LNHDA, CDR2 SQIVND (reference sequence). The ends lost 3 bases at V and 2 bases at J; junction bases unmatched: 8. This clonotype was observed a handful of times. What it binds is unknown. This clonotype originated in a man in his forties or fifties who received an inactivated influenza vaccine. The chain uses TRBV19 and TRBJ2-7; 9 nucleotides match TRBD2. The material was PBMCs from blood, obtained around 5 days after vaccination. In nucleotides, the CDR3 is TGTGCCAGTAGTATCAGTGGGCTAGCGGGAACCTACGAGCAGTACTTC. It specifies CASSISGLAGTYEQYF. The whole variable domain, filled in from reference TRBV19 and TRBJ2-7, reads DGGITQSPKYLFRKEGQNVTLSCEQNLNHDAMYWYRQDPGQGLRLIYYSQIVNDFQKGDIAEGYSVSREKKESFPLTVTSAQKNPTAFYLCASSISGLAGTYEQYFGPGTRLTVT.